The clone carrying this T cell receptor beta chain came up a few times. The antigen is not known. The CDR3 has 14 residues. CDR1 is MNHEY and CDR2 is SVGEGT in the germline V gene. Trimming removed 2 bases at V and 0 bases at J, with 7 bases between. The record originates from a study of molecular identifiers for immune sequencing clone quantification. General observations from the study: The study found clones above 20 RNA copies held over 98% of effector molecules and under 1% in naive cells.

The use of previously described methods and listed TCR primers produced the bulk TCR libraries. One entry per CDR3 protein, called by TCRdb with MiXCR from the PCR reads. The profile shows about 630,000 distinct CDR3 sequences, 25% of them singletons. Libraries of naive CD8 T cells were made from 20,000 to 1,000,000 sorted cells. They used 10%, 30% or 50% RNA. The chain couples TRBV6-2 or TRBV6-3 to TRBJ1-1; D unclear. Sequencing input: naive CD8+ T cells from blood, with Jurkat cell RNA spiked in. Subset in this sample: FACS-sorted CD8+CD4-CCR7+CD45RA+ naive T cells. The sequence derives from a human donor in good health. Some libraries in this study had Jurkat cell RNA spiked in. The CDR3 DNA sequence: TGTGCCAGCAGTTACATTGCTGTGAACACTGAAGCTTTCTTT. Translation: CASSYIAVNTEAFF.